This TCR beta chain was profiled in a study of cytomegalovirus exposure and HLA in healthy donors. Whole-study findings and limits: Sequencing depth roughly uniform across donors was assumed in presence/absence analyses.

Comments on this clone: Antigen specificity is unknown.

Trimming left V 0 bases short and J 2 bases short, with 13 bases between. The V gene's germline CDR1 is SGHAT and CDR2 FQNNGV. The CDR3 consists of 16 residues. 13 Jbeta primers and 60 Vbeta primers were used for the PCR. Data came from immunoSEQ multiplex PCR; TCRdb stores just in-frame clones and leaves some out. This sample carries around 150,000 clones, 75% to 80% of them seen once, and the ten largest clones take 1.5% to 2%. The TCR sequence derives from a woman in her thirties in good health and CMV-seronegative. The J gene is TRBJ2-5, the V gene TRBV11-2; the D gene is possibly TRBD1 (6 bases). The specimen was PBMCs. As DNA, the CDR3 is TGTGCCAGCAGCTTAGACGGGGACACGGATCAAGAGACCCAGTACTTC. Translated, it gives CASSLDGDTDQETQYF.